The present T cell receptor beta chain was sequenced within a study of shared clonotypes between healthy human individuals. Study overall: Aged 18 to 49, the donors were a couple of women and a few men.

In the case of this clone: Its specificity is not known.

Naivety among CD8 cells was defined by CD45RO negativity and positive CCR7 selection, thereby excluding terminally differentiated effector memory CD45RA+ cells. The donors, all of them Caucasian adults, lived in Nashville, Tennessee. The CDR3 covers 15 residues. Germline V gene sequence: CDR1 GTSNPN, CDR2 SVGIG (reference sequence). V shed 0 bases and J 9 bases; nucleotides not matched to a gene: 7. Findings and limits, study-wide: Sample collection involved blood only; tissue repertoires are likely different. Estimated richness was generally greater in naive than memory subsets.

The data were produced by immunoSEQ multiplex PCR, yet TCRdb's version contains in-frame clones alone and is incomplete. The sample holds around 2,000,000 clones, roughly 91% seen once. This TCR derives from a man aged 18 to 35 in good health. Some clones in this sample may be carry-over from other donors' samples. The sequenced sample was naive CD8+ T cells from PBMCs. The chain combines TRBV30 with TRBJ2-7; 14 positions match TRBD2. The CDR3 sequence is CAWSVGLAGAPGQYF. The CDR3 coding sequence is TGTGCCTGGAGTGTGGGACTAGCGGGGGCCCCGGGGCAGTACTTC.